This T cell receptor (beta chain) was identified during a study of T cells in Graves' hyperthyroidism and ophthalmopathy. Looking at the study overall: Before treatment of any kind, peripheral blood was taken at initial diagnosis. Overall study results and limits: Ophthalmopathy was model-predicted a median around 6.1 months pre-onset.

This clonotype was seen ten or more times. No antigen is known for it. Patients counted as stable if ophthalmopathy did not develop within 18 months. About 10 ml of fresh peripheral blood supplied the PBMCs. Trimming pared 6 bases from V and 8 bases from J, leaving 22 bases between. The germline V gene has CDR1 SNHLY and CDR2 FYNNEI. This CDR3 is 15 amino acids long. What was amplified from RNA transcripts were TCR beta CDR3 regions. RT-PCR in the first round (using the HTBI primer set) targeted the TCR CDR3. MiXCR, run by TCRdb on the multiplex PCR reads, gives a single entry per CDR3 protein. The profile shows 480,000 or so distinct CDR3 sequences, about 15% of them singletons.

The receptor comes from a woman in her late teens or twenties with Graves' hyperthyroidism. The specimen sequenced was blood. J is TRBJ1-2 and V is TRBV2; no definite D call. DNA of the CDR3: TGTGCCAGCAGCACCCGTCACAGTGCCGTCGGGGGCTACACCTTC. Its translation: CASSTRHSAVGGYTF.